This T cell receptor (beta chain) was recorded in a study of blood T cell repertoires in COVID-19 (dated by TCRdb to 2018 to 2020). In the study overall: Samples covering the acute and convalescent phases of COVID-19 were provided by collaborators in the United States, Italy and Spain. The prospective study material was composed of cDNA or gDNA derived from T cells, B-cell-depleted T cells, or PBMCs. The samples were drawn from the first 160 participants of the ongoing ImmuneRACE study and from over a thousand subjects provided by 6 global collaborators. A de-identified subject ID, COVID-19 status, age in years and sex were almost always included in the sample metadata. Where HLA class I and class II types were available, the types were taken from metadata supplied by the sample provider, not from assay-based typing. The repertoires were made available in a free public database intended to serve as a resource for research on the immune response to SARS-CoV-2. Deeply sampled blood TCRbeta repertoires from subjects exposed to, actively infected with, or recovered from COVID-19 were included in the dataset. Findings and caveats that apply to the study as a whole: Clinical and demographic metadata were provided uncurated, with the amount varying by source and participant.

Each collaborating institution followed its own protocols to collect whole blood in K2EDTA tubes. Collaborator samples were shipped for TCRbeta analysis as frozen whole blood, isolated PBMCs, or DNA extracted from either sample type. This clone was picked up one time. Which antigen it targets is not known. Per-nucleotide qualities are absent, and no much larger clonotype sits a single base away. Including the terminal cysteine and phenylalanine, the CDR3 comprises 15 residues. The only DNA kept is the CDR3, 45 bases in frame from the first base. Ends trimmed: V by 4 bases, J by 2 bases; bases unmatched to a gene: 2. From the germline V gene, CDR1 is SGHTA and CDR2 is FQGNSA. TCRbeta CDR3 regions were amplified from genomic DNA using the immunoSEQ Assay, a bias-controlled multiplex PCR. In the original analysis: Within the assay, amplification of reference gene primers was used to estimate how many nucleated cells each sample contained. To quantify the absolute abundance of each unique TCRbeta CDR3 rearrangement, sequence reads were collapsed and filtered. For each sample, productive Simpson clonality was calculated as the square root of Simpson's diversity index over productive rearrangements. This immuneACCESS table, as held by TCRdb, lists in-frame sequences with V and J called but not all clones. Of the missing ones, under half trace to an unresolved V gene in checked studies; the others have no known cause. The V and J calls and the clone size are those of that table, but D and trimming were determined from the DNA. The sample contains fewer than 250,000 clones, 83% of them found a single time. The top ten hold about 2.5% of the sample.

The sequence derives from a woman in her forties with active or convalescent COVID-19. The material sequenced was peripheral blood. The receptor chain draws on TRBV7-2 and TRBJ2-3; 11 of the junction bases match TRBD2. The nucleotide sequence is given as TGTGCCAGCAGCTCTAGCGGGGGGTTCACAGATACGCAGTATTTT. This is translated as CASSSSGGFTDTQYF.